The subject of this entry is one T cell receptor (beta chain). Antigen unknown. This CDR3 contains 16 residues. The V gene's germline CDR1 is GTSNPN and CDR2 SVGIG (reference sequence). Primers for the PCR totalled 60 Vbeta and 13 Jbeta. Profiled with immunoSEQ multiplex PCR; TCRdb holds only in-frame clones, not every one. Of more than 150,000 clones in the sample, roughly 87% are singletons; the top ten hold 0.2% to 0.3%. The data derive from a study of cytomegalovirus exposure and HLA in healthy donors. Study-level background: From donors who were HLA-typed, an early data release held 75 million to 85 million unique TCRs. Study-wide findings and caveats: Presence/absence analyses took donor sequencing depth as roughly uniform.

The receptor was isolated from a girl under three years old in good health and CMV-seronegative. The chain is built from TRBV30 and TRBJ2-5; TRBD1 agrees at 8 bases. The assigned J gene may be wrong: the sequence end matches TRBJ2-7 better. The sequencing sample was made of PBMCs. CDR3 sequence reads: CAWSRTGRRYSYEQYF. CDR3 sequence (DNA): TGTGCCTGGAGTCGGACAGGGCGACGTTACTCCTACGAGCAGTACTTC.